This TCR beta chain was sequenced for a study of T cell responses to AZD1222 COVID-19 vaccine. General study points: Donors, mostly white British, included more females; clonal diversity was possibly underestimated. Spike-wide vaccine-associated CD4 TCRs dominated at 160-218 and 743-854. Scientists sampled the repertoires only once the peak T cell response had passed.

Generated by immunoSEQ multiplex PCR, the TCRdb table keeps only in-frame clones and is missing some. Of 95,000 to 150,000 clones listed, about 90% are singletons. The germline V and J ends were trimmed by 6 bases and 9 bases, with 12 bases remaining between them. CDR1 SGHVS and CDR2 FQNEAQ come from the germline V gene. This CDR3 comprises 12 residues. A word on this clone: The antigen remains unidentified.

The sample consisted of peripheral blood, taken on day 0 of AZD1222 vaccination. The gene calls are TRBV7-8 and TRBJ2-1; D not certain. This sequence originates from an adult in good health. The CDR3 loop reads CASSPLAREQFF. In nucleotides, the CDR3 is TGTGCCAGCAGTCCCCTCGCGCGTGAGCAGTTCTTC.